Listed here are 5 T cell receptor beta chains from one sample, sequenced in a study of blood T cell repertoires in COVID-19. The data were produced by immunoSEQ multiplex PCR, yet TCRdb's version contains in-frame clones alone and is incomplete. This table holds 150,000 to 200,000 clones, around 81% found once. Material for sequencing was PBMCs or T cells enriched from blood (not recorded which). These receptors were collected from a man aged 35 to 55 who had recovered from COVID-19.

V usage is TRBV29-1 and J usage is TRBJ2-1, with D possibly being TRBD1 (6 bases). The CDR3 sequence is 15 residues long. Germline-derived CDR1 and CDR2 are SQVTM and ANQGSEA. Trimming removed 3 bases from V and 6 bases from J, with 18 bases in between. The CDR3 sequence is CSVEVRGLKTNEQFF. The CDR3, as DNA: TGCAGCGTTGAGGTCAGGGGCCTCAAAACCAATGAGCAGTTCTTC.

This clone was counted a few times. The chain links TRBV10-3 to TRBJ1-2; perhaps TRBD1 as D (5 bases). Deletions cut 11 bases from V and 8 bases from J, with 12 bases between. Germline V gene data show CDR1 as ENHRY and CDR2 as SYGVKD. The CDR3 extends over 10 amino acids. The CDR3 region is CAARGDGYTF. The CDR3 bases are TGTGCCGCCCGGGGGGACGGCTACACCTTC.

At least ten counts were recorded for this clone. The genes are TRBV10-3 and TRBJ1-1; maybe TRBD1 (6 bases). Germline loops: CDR1 ENHRY, CDR2 SYGVKD. The germline V and J ends were trimmed by 9 bases and 3 bases, with 17 bases remaining between them. The CDR3 loop spans 14 amino acids. The CDR3 bases are TGTGCCATAGGCCCGGGACACCCCTACACTGAAGCTTTCTTT. Its protein is CAIGPGHPYTEAFF.

The gene calls are TRBV5-1 and TRBJ1-6, with no clear D. Trimming pared 2 bases from V and 5 bases from J, leaving 14 bases between. This CDR3 is 16 amino acids long. In germline, CDR1 is SGHRS, CDR2 YFSETQ. CDR3: CASSFIPEGHNSPLHF. CDR3 in DNA: TGCGCCAGCAGCTTCATCCCCGAGGGCCATAATTCACCCCTCCACTTT.

This chain links TRBV4-1 with TRBJ2-5; 12 bases map to TRBD1. V was clipped by 5 bases and J by 5 bases; unmatched bases: 27. CDR3 length: 22 amino acids. The germline V gene encodes CDR1 MGHRA and CDR2 YSYEKL. The CDR3 region has the DNA TGCGCCAGCAGCAGCCCCCAGGGGGGGGACAGGGGGCCCCCTCCTAATTATGAGACCCAGTACTTC. Residues: CASSSPQGGDRGPPPNYETQYF.